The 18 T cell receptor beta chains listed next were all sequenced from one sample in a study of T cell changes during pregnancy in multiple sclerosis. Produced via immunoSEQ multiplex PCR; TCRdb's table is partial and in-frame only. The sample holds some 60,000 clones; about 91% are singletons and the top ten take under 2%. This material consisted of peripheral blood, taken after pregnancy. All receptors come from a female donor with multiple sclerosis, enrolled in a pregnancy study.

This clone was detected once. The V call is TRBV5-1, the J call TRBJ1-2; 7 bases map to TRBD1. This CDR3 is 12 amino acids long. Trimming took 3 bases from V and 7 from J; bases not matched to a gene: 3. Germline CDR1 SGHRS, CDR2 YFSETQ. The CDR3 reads CASSSDRVGYTF. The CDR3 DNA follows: TGCGCCAGCAGCTCCGACAGGGTTGGCTACACCTTC.

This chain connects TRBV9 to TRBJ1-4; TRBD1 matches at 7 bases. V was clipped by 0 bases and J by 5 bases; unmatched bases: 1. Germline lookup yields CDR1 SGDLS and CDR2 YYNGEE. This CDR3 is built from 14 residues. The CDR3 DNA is TGTGCCAGCAGCGTAGACAGGGGCAATGAAAAACTGTTTTTT. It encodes CASSVDRGNEKLFF.

The CDR3 DNA is TGTGCCAGCAGTTACTCTCGGGAAACCGAAGCTTTCTTT. Translated, it gives CASSYSRETEAFF. The chain has TRBV6-5 and TRBJ1-1; D not resolved. Germline CDR1 reads MNHEY; CDR2 reads SVGAGI. Trimming cost V 0 bases and J 8 bases, with 10 bases left between them. The CDR3 extends over 13 amino acids.

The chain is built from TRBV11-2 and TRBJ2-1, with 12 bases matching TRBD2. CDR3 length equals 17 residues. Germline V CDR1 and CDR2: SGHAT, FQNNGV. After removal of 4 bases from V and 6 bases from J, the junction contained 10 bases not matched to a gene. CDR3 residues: CASSYTQLAGGTNEQFF. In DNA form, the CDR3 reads TGTGCCAGCAGCTATACTCAACTAGCGGGGGGCACCAATGAGCAGTTCTTC.

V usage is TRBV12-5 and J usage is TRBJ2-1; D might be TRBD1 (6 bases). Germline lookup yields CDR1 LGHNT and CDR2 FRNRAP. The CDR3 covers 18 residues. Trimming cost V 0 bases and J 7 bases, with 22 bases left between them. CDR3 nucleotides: TGTGCTAGTGGTTTGGTACCTGACGGACAGACTTTTCGGAATGAGCAGTTCTTC. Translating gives CASGLVPDGQTFRNEQFF.

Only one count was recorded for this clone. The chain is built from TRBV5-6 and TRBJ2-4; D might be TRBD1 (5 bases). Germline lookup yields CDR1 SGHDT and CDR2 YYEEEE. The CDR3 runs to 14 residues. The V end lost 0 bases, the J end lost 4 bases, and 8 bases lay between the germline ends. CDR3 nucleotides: TGTGCCAGCAGCTTGGGCAGGGATAAAAACATTCAGTACTTC. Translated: CASSLGRDKNIQYF.

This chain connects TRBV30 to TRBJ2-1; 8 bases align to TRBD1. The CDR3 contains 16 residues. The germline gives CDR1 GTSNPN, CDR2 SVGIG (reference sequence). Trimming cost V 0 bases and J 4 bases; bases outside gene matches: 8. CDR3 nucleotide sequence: TGTGCCTGGAGTGTAGATTGGACAGGGACTTACAATGAGCAGTTCTTC. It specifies CAWSVDWTGTYNEQFF.

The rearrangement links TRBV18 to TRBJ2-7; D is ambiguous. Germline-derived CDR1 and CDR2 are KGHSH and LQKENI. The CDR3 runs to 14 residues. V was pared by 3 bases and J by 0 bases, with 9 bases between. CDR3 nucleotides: TGTGCCAGCTCACCTGGCCAGGTCTCCTACGAGCAGTACTTC. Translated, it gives CASSPGQVSYEQYF.

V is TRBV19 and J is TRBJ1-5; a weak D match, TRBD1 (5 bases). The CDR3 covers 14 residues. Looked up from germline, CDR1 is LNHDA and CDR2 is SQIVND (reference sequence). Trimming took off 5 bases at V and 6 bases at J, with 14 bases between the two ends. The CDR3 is CASSPPRVGQPQHF. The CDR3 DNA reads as TGTGCCAGTAGTCCCCCCAGGGTAGGTCAGCCCCAGCATTTT.

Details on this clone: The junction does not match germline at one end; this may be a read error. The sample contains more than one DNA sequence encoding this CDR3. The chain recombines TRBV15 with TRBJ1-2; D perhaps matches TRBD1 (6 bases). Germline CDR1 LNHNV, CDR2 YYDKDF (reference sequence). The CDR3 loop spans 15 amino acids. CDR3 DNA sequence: TGCGCCACCAGCAGAGATCCAGGGGCTAACTATGGCTACACCTTC. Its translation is CATSRDPGANYGYTF.

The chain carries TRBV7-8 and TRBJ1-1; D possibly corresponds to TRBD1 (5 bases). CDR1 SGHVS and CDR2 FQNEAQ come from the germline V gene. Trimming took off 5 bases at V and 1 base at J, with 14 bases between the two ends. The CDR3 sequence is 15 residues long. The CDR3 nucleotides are TGTGCCAGCAGCGGGTCTAGGGGTGGGAACACTGAAGCTTTCTTT. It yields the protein CASSGSRGGNTEAFF.

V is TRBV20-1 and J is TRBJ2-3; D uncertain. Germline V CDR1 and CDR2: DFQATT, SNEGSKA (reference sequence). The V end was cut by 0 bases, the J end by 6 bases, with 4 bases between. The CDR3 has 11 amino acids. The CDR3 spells CSARDPDTQYF. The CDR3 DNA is TGCAGTGCTAGAGATCCGGATACGCAGTATTTT.

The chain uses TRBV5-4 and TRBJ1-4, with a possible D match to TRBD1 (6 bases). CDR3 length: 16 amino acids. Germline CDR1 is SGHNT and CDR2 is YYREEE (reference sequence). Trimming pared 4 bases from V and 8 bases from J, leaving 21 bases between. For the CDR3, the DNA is TGTGCCAGCAGCCAGCACAGGGTGGAGGCTAGCGAAAAACTGTTTTTT. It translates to CASSQHRVEASEKLFF.

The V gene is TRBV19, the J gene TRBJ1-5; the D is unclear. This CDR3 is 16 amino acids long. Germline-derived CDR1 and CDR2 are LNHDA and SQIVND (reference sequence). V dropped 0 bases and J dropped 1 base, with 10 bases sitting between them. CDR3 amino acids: CASSIDRGGSNQPQHF. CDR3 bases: TGTGCCAGTAGTATAGATCGGGGTGGAAGCAATCAGCCCCAGCATTTT.

CDR3 bases: TGTGCCAGCAGTTTACCGGGACAGGGGGGTAACTATGGCTACACCTTC. This gives the protein CASSLPGQGGNYGYTF. This rearrangement joins TRBV28 to TRBJ1-2, with 11 bases lining up with TRBD1. The CDR3 has 16 amino acids. CDR1 and CDR2 (germline): MDHEN, SYDVKM. With 2 bases clipped from V and 1 base from J, the junction kept 3 bases outside the gene matches.

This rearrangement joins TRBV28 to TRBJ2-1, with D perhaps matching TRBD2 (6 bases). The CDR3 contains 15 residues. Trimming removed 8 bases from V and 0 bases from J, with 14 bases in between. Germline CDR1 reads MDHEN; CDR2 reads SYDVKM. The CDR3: CASLPGVSSYNEQFF. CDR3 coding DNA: TGTGCCAGCCTCCCGGGGGTGAGCTCCTACAATGAGCAGTTCTTC. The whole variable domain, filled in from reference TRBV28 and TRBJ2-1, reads DVKVTQSSRYLVKRTGEKVFLECVQDMDHENMFWYRQDPGLGLRLIYFSYDVKMKEKGDIPEGYSVSREKKERFSLILESASTNQTSMYLCASLPGVSSYNEQFFGPGTRLTVL.

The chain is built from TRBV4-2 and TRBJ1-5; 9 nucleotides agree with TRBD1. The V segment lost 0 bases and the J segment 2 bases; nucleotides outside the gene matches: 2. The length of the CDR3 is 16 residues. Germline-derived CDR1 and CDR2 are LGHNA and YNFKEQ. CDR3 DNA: TGTGCCAGCAGCCAAGATGGGGACAGGGGCAATCAGCCCCAGCATTTT. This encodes CASSQDGDRGNQPQHF.

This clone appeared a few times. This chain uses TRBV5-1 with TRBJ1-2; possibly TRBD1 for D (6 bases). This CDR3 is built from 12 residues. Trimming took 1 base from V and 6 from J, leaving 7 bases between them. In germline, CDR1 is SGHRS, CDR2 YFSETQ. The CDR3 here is CASSLTGHGYTF. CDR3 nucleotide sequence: TGCGCCAGCAGCTTGACAGGGCATGGCTACACCTTC.